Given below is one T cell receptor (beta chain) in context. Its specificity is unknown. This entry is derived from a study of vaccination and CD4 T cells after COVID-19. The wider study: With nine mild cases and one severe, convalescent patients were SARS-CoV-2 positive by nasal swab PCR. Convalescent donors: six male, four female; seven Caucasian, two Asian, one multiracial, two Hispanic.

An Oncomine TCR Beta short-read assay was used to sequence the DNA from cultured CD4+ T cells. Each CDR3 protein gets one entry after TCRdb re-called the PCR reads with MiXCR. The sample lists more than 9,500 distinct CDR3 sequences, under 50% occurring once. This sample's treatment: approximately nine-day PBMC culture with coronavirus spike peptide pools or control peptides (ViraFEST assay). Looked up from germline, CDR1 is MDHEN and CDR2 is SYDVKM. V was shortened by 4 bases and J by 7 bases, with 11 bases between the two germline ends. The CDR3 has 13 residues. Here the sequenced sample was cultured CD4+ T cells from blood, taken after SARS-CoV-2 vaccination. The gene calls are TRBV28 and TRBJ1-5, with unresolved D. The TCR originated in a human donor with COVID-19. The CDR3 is CASSSQAPQPQHF. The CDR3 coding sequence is TGTGCCAGCAGTTCCCAGGCACCCCAGCCCCAGCATTTT.